The 20 T cell receptor beta chains listed next were all sequenced from one sample in a study of blood T cell repertoires in COVID-19. Assay used: immunoSEQ multiplex PCR; TCRdb lists only in-frame clones, some missing. The table has tens of thousands of clones, more than 80% seen once. Sequenced input: peripheral blood. These receptors all stem from an older woman with acute or convalescent COVID-19.

The CDR3 nucleotides read TGTGCCAGCAGCTTATGGGGGGGTAACTATGGCTACACCTTC. The encoded protein is CASSLWGGNYGYTF. V is TRBV7-8 and J is TRBJ1-2; a weak D match, TRBD1 (5 bases). The germline gives CDR1 SGHVS, CDR2 FQNEAQ. The CDR3 loop spans 14 amino acids. The V end lost 2 bases, the J end lost 1 base, and 8 bases lay between the germline ends.

V usage is TRBV21-1 and J usage is TRBJ2-4; the DNA was not used to check the table's D call, TRBD2. TRBV21-1 is an annotated pseudogene. CDR3 size: 13 residues. DNA for the CDR3: TGTGCCAGCAGCAAAGGGGAGGTACACATTCAGTACTTC. Translation gives CASSKGEVHIQYF.

This clone was found a few times. This chain joins TRBV24-1 and TRBJ2-5, with D tentatively TRBD2 (5 bases). In germline, CDR1 is KGHDR, CDR2 SFDVKD. Trimming stripped 3 bases from V and 5 bases from J, with 15 bases between. The CDR3 loop spans 15 amino acids. The CDR3 here is CATSDSRLAMETQYF. CDR3 DNA sequence: TGTGCCACCAGTGATAGTCGGCTAGCCATGGAGACCCAGTACTTC.

This rearrangement joins TRBV24-1 to TRBJ2-5, with a tentative D call TRBD1 (6 bases). This CDR3 has 14 amino acids. V lost 4 bases and J 4 bases, leaving 12 bases between the germline ends. Looked up from germline, CDR1 is KGHDR and CDR2 is SFDVKD. CDR3 protein: CATSDRQAGETQYF. The CDR3 DNA reads TGTGCCACCAGTGACCGACAGGCGGGAGAGACCCAGTACTTC.

The CDR3 region is CASTRNTEAFF. The CDR3 DNA reads as TGTGCCAGCACCCGGAACACTGAAGCTTTCTTT. The rearrangement links TRBV12-3 or TRBV12-4 to TRBJ1-1; D call uncertain. Trimming shortened V by 7 bases and J by 1 base, and 4 bases separated the two germline ends. CDR3 length equals 11 residues.

The table lists this clone with a count of one. The V call is TRBV11-3, the J call TRBJ2-7; 8 nucleotides agree with TRBD2. The CDR3 spans 15 residues. CDR1 and CDR2 (germline): SGHNT, YENEEA. The V gene end was trimmed by 3 bases and the J gene end by 3 bases; junction bases not matched to a gene: 7. CDR3 in amino acids: CASSLTGTRGYEQYF. As DNA, the CDR3 is TGTGCCAGCAGCTTGACCGGGACTAGGGGCTACGAGCAGTACTTC. Combining the CDR3 with reference TRBV11-3 and TRBJ2-7 gives the whole variable domain EAGVVQSPRYKIIEKKQPVAFWCNPISGHNTLYWYLQNLGQGPELLIRYENEEAVDDSQLPKDRFSAERLKGVDSTLKIQPAELGDSAVYLCASSLTGTRGYEQYFGPGTRLTVT.

The V gene is TRBV7-2, the J gene TRBJ1-1; D ambiguous. V lost 3 bases, J lost 6 bases, and 5 bases lay in between. Germline V gene sequence: CDR1 SGHTA, CDR2 FQGNSA. This CDR3 is built from 11 residues. CDR3 sequence reads: CASSLSAEAFF. The CDR3 DNA follows: TGTGCCAGCAGCTTGAGCGCTGAAGCTTTCTTT.

This chain connects TRBV18 to TRBJ1-5, with 8 nucleotides matching TRBD1. The CDR3 consists of 15 residues. Germline loops: CDR1 KGHSH, CDR2 LQKENI. V lost 3 bases, J lost 6 bases, and 7 bases stayed unmatched. CDR3 coding DNA: TGTGCCAGCTCACCGTCGGACAGGGCGGGTCAGCCCCAGCATTTT. The encoded protein is CASSPSDRAGQPQHF.

Here the CDR3 reads CASSLYGGNFGEAFF. Here the CDR3 DNA reads TGTGCCAGCAGTTTATACGGAGGGAACTTTGGTGAAGCTTTCTTT. V is TRBV27 and J is TRBJ1-1; the D is unclear. This CDR3 has 15 amino acids. Germline lookup yields CDR1 MNHEY and CDR2 SMNVEV (reference sequence). Trimming removed 1 base at V and 7 bases at J, with 16 bases between.

The V and J genes are TRBV11-3 and TRBJ2-4; 7 bases map to TRBD1. There are 16 residues in the CDR3. The J segment lost 3 bases and the V segment lost 4 bases, leaving 9 bases of the junction unmatched. The germline V gene has CDR1 SGHNT and CDR2 YENEEA. In DNA form, the CDR3 reads TGTGCCAGCAGCTCCAATTTCGGGACAGACAAAAACATTCAGTACTTC. It is translated as CASSSNFGTDKNIQYF.

The rearrangement joins TRBV9 to TRBJ2-3; 12 bases map to TRBD2. V shed 2 bases and J 5 bases; nucleotides not matched to a gene: 6. The CDR3 is 16 residues long. The germline gives CDR1 SGDLS, CDR2 YYNGEE. CDR3 loop: CASSVASGGAGDTQYF. The CDR3 nucleotides are TGTGCCAGCAGCGTGGCTAGCGGGGGGGCGGGAGATACGCAGTATTTT.

The genes are TRBV4-2 and TRBJ1-1, with D unclear. This CDR3 is built from 15 residues. The germline V gene has CDR1 LGHNA and CDR2 YNFKEQ. V was pared by 4 bases and J by 0 bases, with 12 bases between. The CDR3 DNA follows: TGTGCCAGCAGCCCTGTCGGTTCACTGAACACTGAAGCTTTCTTT. Protein sequence: CASSPVGSLNTEAFF.

The chain uses TRBV7-6 and TRBJ2-3; no reliable D call. Deletions cut 5 bases from V and 6 bases from J, with 9 bases between. In germline, CDR1 is SGHVS, CDR2 FNYEAQ. The CDR3 runs to 12 residues. Here the CDR3 reads CASSPLGDTQYF. The CDR3 bases are TGTGCCAGCAGCCCCCTAGGTGATACGCAGTATTTT.

The chain employs TRBV15 and TRBJ1-6; 7 bases are a match to TRBD1. The CDR3 runs 18 residues. V trimming: 2 bases; J trimming: 6 bases; junction bases outside the gene matches: 13. Germline CDR1 and CDR2: LNHNV and YYDKDF (reference sequence). As DNA, the CDR3 is TGTGCCACCAGCAGATTACAGGGGTCTCCCTCGTTTAATTCACCCCTCCACTTT. Protein: CATSRLQGSPSFNSPLHF.

J is TRBJ2-3 and V is TRBV11-3; 13 bases match TRBD2. V was pared by 1 base and J by 3 bases, with 13 bases of the junction left unmatched. This CDR3 is built from 20 residues. Germline CDR1 and CDR2: SGHNT and YENEEA. CDR3 sequence: CASSLVGVWGLAGMTDTQYF. The CDR3 coding sequence is TGTGCCAGCAGCTTAGTAGGTGTCTGGGGACTAGCGGGGATGACAGATACGCAGTATTTT.

The gene calls are TRBV7-9 and TRBJ2-1; 7 bases are a match to TRBD2. V lost 2 bases and J lost 8; bases outside the gene matches: 12. The CDR3 runs 16 residues. Germline V gene sequence: CDR1 SEHNR, CDR2 FQNEAQ (reference sequence). Written as DNA, the CDR3 is TGTGCCAGCAGCTTACTACTACTTAGCGGGTTCGATGAGCAGTTCTTC. It codes for CASSLLLLSGFDEQFF.

The chain joins TRBV25-1 to TRBJ1-3, with D maybe TRBD1 (6 bases). Trimming cost V 2 bases and J 1 base, with 15 bases left between them. The CDR3 consists of 17 residues. Germline loops: CDR1 MGHDK, CDR2 SYGVNS. The CDR3: CASSEGGTIQSGNTIYF. The CDR3 DNA reads as TGTGCCAGCAGTGAAGGGGGCACGATCCAATCTGGAAACACCATATATTTT.

This rearrangement joins TRBV3-1 (or the pseudogene TRBV3-2) to TRBJ1-1, with D perhaps matching TRBD1 (6 bases). CDR1 is LGHDT and CDR2 is YNNKEL in the germline V gene (reference sequence). CDR3 length equals 16 residues. Trimming stripped 0 bases from V and 1 base from J, with 12 bases between. DNA for the CDR3: TGTGCCAGCAGCCAAGATAGGGACACTTGGAACACTGAAGCTTTCTTT. Protein sequence: CASSQDRDTWNTEAFF.

The chain recombines TRBV27 with TRBJ1-2, with D possibly matching TRBD1 (5 bases). Germline CDR1 MNHEY, CDR2 SMNVEV (reference sequence). The ends were cut back, 6 bases at V and 4 bases at J, with 18 bases in the middle. The CDR3 consists of 15 residues. CDR3: CASSPPGGPLYGYTF. CDR3 in DNA: TGTGCCAGCAGCCCGCCGGGGGGACCCCTCTATGGCTACACCTTC.

A word on this clone: In the same sample, other DNA sequences code for this CDR3. The chain couples TRBV11-2 to TRBJ1-2, with 7 bases matching TRBD1. In germline, CDR1 is SGHAT, CDR2 FQNNGV. Trimming cost V 1 base and J 1 base; bases outside gene matches: 3. The CDR3 sequence is 15 residues long. CDR3 sequence reads: CASSLGPGGNYGYTF. CDR3 nucleotides: TGTGCCAGCAGCTTAGGACCAGGGGGTAACTATGGCTACACCTTC.